The sequence of this TCR beta chain was determined in a study of blood T cell repertoires in COVID-19. Across the whole study: Acute-phase and convalescent COVID-19 samples originated in the United States, Italy and Spain. PBMCs, B-cell-depleted T cells, or T cells were the source of the cDNA or gDNA that made up the material.

Per the original data handling: Estimates of nucleated cell counts were drawn from the amplification of reference gene primers. The method was immunoSEQ multiplex PCR; TCRdb's version includes in-frame clones alone and lacks a portion of them. V and J calls and clone size are as listed in that table; D and trimming were resolved from the DNA. In the table there are fewer than 120,000 clones, 70% to 90% of which are singletons. This clone has only a few counts. This CDR3 spans 15 amino acids. With 0 bases removed from V and 2 bases from J, the gap between germline ends came to 11 bases. Germline V gene sequence: CDR1 MNHEY, CDR2 SVGAGI.

Sequenced: peripheral blood. J is TRBJ2-7 and V is TRBV6-5; no firm D call. This receptor was obtained from a human donor in a cohort sampled during active COVID-19. The CDR3 region is CASSYSFTDPYEQYF. Written as DNA, the CDR3 is TGTGCCAGCAGTTACTCGTTTACAGATCCCTACGAGCAGTACTTC.